This TCR beta chain appears in the sequencing data of a study of blood T cell repertoires in COVID-19. Study in general: COVID-19 samples from acute and convalescent phases originated in the United States, Italy and Spain.

Germline V gene data show CDR1 as DFQATT and CDR2 as SNEGSKA (reference sequence). This CDR3 is 11 amino acids long. The V end lost 6 bases, the J end lost 5 bases, and 11 bases lay between the germline ends. Libraries were prepared by immunoSEQ multiplex PCR; TCRdb keeps only in-frame clonotypes and omits some of them. The sample shows around 310,000 clones, around 89% of them seen only once. With respect to this clone: This specimen includes other DNA sequences encoding the same CDR3.

Sequenced input: peripheral blood. This chain joins TRBV20-1 and TRBJ2-7; tentative D call: TRBD2 (5 bases). This TCR derives from a woman aged 55-69 years with acute or convalescent COVID-19. The CDR3 DNA reads as TGCAGTGCCCGGGCGGGCCACGAGCAGTACTTC. Translated, it gives CSARAGHEQYF.